Below are 7 T cell receptor beta chains sequenced from a single sample in a study of response to subunit inactivated influenza vaccine. TCRdb redid the calling of the RT-PCR reads with MiXCR, one entry per CDR3 protein. Altogether around 580,000 distinct CDR3 sequences are present, 10% to 15% being singletons, with the ten largest covering roughly 10%. Sequences were derived from PBMCs from blood, sampled on the day of vaccination. The receptors were gathered from a man aged 50 to 59 who received an inactivated influenza vaccine.

The chain has TRBV21-1 and TRBJ1-4; the table's D call of TRBD1 was not tested on the DNA. TRBV21-1 is listed as a pseudogene. The CDR3 consists of 16 residues. In DNA form, the CDR3 reads TGTGCCAGCAGCAAAGGGGTGGGGACAGGGCTTGAAAAACTGTTTTTT. It translates to CASSKGVGTGLEKLFF.

V and J are TRBV29-1 and TRBJ2-1; D is uncertain. The CDR3 length is 12 residues. The germline V gene encodes CDR1 SQVTM and CDR2 ANQGSEA. V was cut by 2 bases and J by 3 bases, with 5 bases left in between. This chain's CDR3 is CSVESYYNEQFF. Written as DNA, the CDR3 is TGCAGCGTTGAATCCTACTACAATGAGCAGTTCTTC.

The chain uses TRBV9 and TRBJ2-7; 12 positions agree with TRBD2. CDR1 is SGDLS and CDR2 is YYNGEE in the germline V gene. This CDR3 has 17 residues. The junction had 11 bases not matched to a gene; V was cut back by 4 bases and J by 3 bases. The CDR3 DNA reads as TGTGCCAGCAGCCCCGTGGGGGCTAGCGGGAGGGTCTACGAGCAGTACTTC. Translating it yields CASSPVGASGRVYEQYF.

This clonotype came up many times. V gene TRBV15 combines with J gene TRBJ2-1, with D tentatively TRBD2 (7 bases). Germline CDR1 is LNHNV and CDR2 is YYDKDF (reference sequence). V lost 0 bases and J lost 0, with 15 bases in between. CDR3 length: 18 residues. The CDR3 DNA reads TGTGCCACCAGCAGAGATTGGGGGGGCTTGAGCTCCTACAATGAGCAGTTCTTC. Translated, it gives CATSRDWGGLSSYNEQFF. The entire variable domain, with the rest obtained from reference TRBV15 and TRBJ2-1, is as follows: DAMVIQNPRYQVTQFGKPVTLSCSQTLNHNVMYWYQQKSSQAPKLLFHYYDKDFNNEADTPDNFQSRRPNTSFCFLDIRSPGLGDTAMYLCATSRDWGGLSSYNEQFFGPGTRLTVL.

This clonotype was seen more than once but under ten times. This sequence joins TRBV28 and TRBJ1-1; possible D gene TRBD1, 5 bases. The CDR3 covers 13 residues. Germline V gene sequence: CDR1 MDHEN, CDR2 SYDVKM. Trimming pared 2 bases from V and 8 bases from J, leaving 12 bases between. CDR3 nucleotides: TGTGCCAGCAGTTTACTCGACAGATCGGAAGCTTTCTTT. It specifies CASSLLDRSEAFF.

This clonotype was detected ten times or more. The V call is TRBV12-3 or TRBV12-4, the J call TRBJ1-1, with D possibly being TRBD1 (6 bases). V shed 1 base and J shed 1 base, with 7 bases lying between them. CDR3 size: 14 residues. The CDR3 region is CASSLEGGNTEAFF. CDR3 DNA: TGTGCCAGCAGTTTAGAGGGGGGGAACACTGAAGCTTTCTTT.

There are a few counts of this clonotype. The CDR3 spells CASKFRASTDTQYF. DNA for the CDR3: TGTGCCAGCAAGTTCCGGGCCAGCACAGATACGCAGTATTTT. This chain uses TRBV7-2 with TRBJ2-3; unclear D gene. The V gene lost 7 bases and the J gene lost 0 bases, with 11 bases spanning the gap. Germline V gene lookup returns CDR1 SGHTA and CDR2 FQGNSA. The CDR3 covers 14 residues. Full variable domain (outside the CDR3, taken from reference TRBV7-2 and TRBJ2-3): GAGVSQSPSNKVTEKGKDVELRCDPISGHTALYWYRQSLGQGLEFLIYFQGNSAPDKSGLPSDRFSAERTGGSVSTLTIQRTQQEDSAVYLCASKFRASTDTQYFGPGTRLTVL.